What follows are 4 T cell receptor beta chains derived from one specimen sequenced in a study of human T cells and chemical hapten exposure (dated by TCRdb to the early 2020s). The time point label on this specimen signifies: pre-sensitization, week 0. In light of the paper, this sample's treatment or condition label describes: therapeutic diphenylcyclopropenone sensitization with weekly scalp DPC. The protocol used for the library was RACE. Instrument on record: NextSeq 500. TCRdb passed the public sequencing reads through fastp at Q25 and MiXCR, retaining productive beta sequences. Under each unique CDR3 protein, matching rows form one entry showing the most common genes and DNA. For this sample there are some 38,000 distinct CDR3 sequences; about 7.6% appear just once. Around 1.4% of the sample is in the top ten clones. Here the sequenced sample was whole blood, taken in connection with sensitization to the hapten diphenylcyclopropenone (DPC). The origin of the receptors is a woman aged 50 to 60 with alopecia areata. Some clones in this sample may be carry-over from other donors' samples.

The gene calls are TRBV7-2 and TRBJ2-2; 10 bases fit TRBD2. The length of the CDR3 is 17 residues. Germline V lookup: CDR1 SGHTA, CDR2 FQGNSA. Trimming took 2 bases from V and 4 from J; bases not matched to a gene: 7. CDR3 residues: CASSLHRTSGGTGELFF. The DNA for the CDR3 is TGTGCCAGCAGCTTACATAGGACTAGCGGAGGCACCGGGGAGCTGTTTTTT.

This chain connects TRBV7-2 to TRBJ2-3, with a possible D match to TRBD1 (6 bases). Deletions cut 7 bases from V and 1 base from J, with 18 bases between. The CDR3 sequence is 16 residues long. From germline, CDR1 is SGHTA and CDR2 FQGNSA. The CDR3: CASTVIDRLGTDTQYF. The DNA of the CDR3 is TGTGCCAGCACCGTAATCGACAGGTTAGGCACAGATACGCAGTATTTT.

This clonotype has ten or more counts. The chain uses TRBV29-1 and TRBJ1-1, with D possibly being TRBD1 (5 bases). This CDR3 has 14 residues. Germline CDR1 and CDR2: SQVTM and ANQGSEA. Deletions cut 7 bases from V and 2 bases from J, with 17 bases between. CDR3 nucleotides: TGCAGCGCTGAGACCCCGGACATCAACACTGAAGCTTTCTTT. It translates to CSAETPDINTEAFF.

This clonotype was detected many times. The chain has TRBV28 and TRBJ1-5, with TRBD1 identical over 7 bases. Germline-derived CDR1 and CDR2 are MDHEN and SYDVKM. V lost 5 bases, J lost 0 bases, and 10 bases stayed unmatched. This CDR3 comprises 17 residues. The CDR3: CASSTTGTAYSNQPQHF. The CDR3, as DNA: TGTGCCAGCAGTACAACCGGGACAGCTTATAGCAATCAGCCCCAGCATTTT.